These T cell receptor beta chains were read from a single sample in a study of T cell changes during pregnancy in multiple sclerosis. Profiling relied on immunoSEQ multiplex PCR, and the TCRdb table lists in-frame clones only, not all of them. The table records some 40,000 clones, 85% to 90% of them present only once. Here the sequenced sample was peripheral blood, taken in the second trimester of pregnancy. These receptors all stem from a female donor in good health, enrolled as a control in a pregnancy study. CDR3s include the opening cysteine and the closing phenylalanine or tryptophan. Each record gives: D gene, clone size, J gene, V gene, CDR3 protein, CDR3 DNA. A D gene is named only where the DNA matches it firmly. Clone size is shown for a subset of rows, as once, few, many or a class of expanded clone.

d_call: NA
clone_size: NA
j_call: TRBJ2-1
v_call: TRBV9
cdr3_aa: CASSVGGGNNEQFF
cdr3_nt: TGTGCCAGCAGCGTAGGAGGGGGAAACAATGAGCAGTTCTTC

d_call: NA
clone_size: NA
j_call: TRBJ2-1
v_call: TRBV30
cdr3_aa: CAWRSERDEQFF
cdr3_nt: TGTGCCTGGAGAAGTGAGCGGGATGAGCAGTTCTTC

d_call: TRBD1
clone_size: NA
j_call: TRBJ1-1
v_call: TRBV25-1
cdr3_aa: CASSEQGGNTEAFF
cdr3_nt: TGTGCCAGCAGTGAACAGGGGGGGAACACTGAAGCTTTCTTT

d_call: TRBD1
clone_size: few
j_call: TRBJ1-4
v_call: TRBV5-5
cdr3_aa: CASSDGTENEKLFF
cdr3_nt: TGTGCCAGCAGCGACGGGACAGAGAATGAAAAACTGTTTTTT

d_call: TRBD1
clone_size: NA
j_call: TRBJ1-4
v_call: TRBV7-9
cdr3_aa: CASSQTGGGEKLFF
cdr3_nt: TGTGCCAGCAGCCAAACAGGGGGAGGAGAAAAACTGTTTTTT

d_call: TRBD1
clone_size: NA
j_call: TRBJ2-7
v_call: TRBV6-1
cdr3_aa: CASSTRDRDEQYF
cdr3_nt: TGTGCCAGCAGTACCCGGGACAGGGACGAGCAGTACTTC

d_call: TRBD2
clone_size: NA
j_call: TRBJ2-3
v_call: TRBV30
cdr3_aa: CAWGRGLAGGGDTQYF
cdr3_nt: TGTGCCTGGGGACGTGGGCTAGCGGGAGGCGGAGATACGCAGTATTTT

d_call: NA
clone_size: NA
j_call: TRBJ1-3
v_call: TRBV30
cdr3_aa: CAWSSGRDSGNTIYF
cdr3_nt: TGTGCCTGGAGTTCCGGCAGGGATTCTGGAAACACCATATATTTT

d_call: TRBD2
clone_size: NA
j_call: TRBJ2-1
v_call: TRBV10-3
cdr3_aa: CAITGTSGNEQFF
cdr3_nt: TGTGCCATCACCGGGACTAGCGGCAATGAGCAGTTCTTC

d_call: NA
clone_size: NA
j_call: TRBJ1-3
v_call: TRBV18
cdr3_aa: CASSPLSLESGNTIYF
cdr3_nt: TGTGCCAGCTCACCACTCTCCTTAGAGTCTGGAAACACCATATATTTT

d_call: NA
clone_size: NA
j_call: TRBJ1-1
v_call: TRBV5-6
cdr3_aa: CASSLGNGVTEAFF
cdr3_nt: TGTGCCAGCAGCTTGGGTAACGGGGTAACTGAAGCTTTCTTT

d_call: NA
clone_size: few
j_call: TRBJ1-1
v_call: TRBV29-1
cdr3_aa: CSVEYRDKVNTEAFF
cdr3_nt: TGCAGCGTTGAATACCGGGACAAGGTCAACACTGAAGCTTTCTTT

d_call: NA
clone_size: once
j_call: TRBJ2-1
v_call: TRBV4-3
cdr3_aa: CASSQLPTSNEQFF
cdr3_nt: TGCGCCAGCAGCCAGCTCCCGACTAGCAATGAGCAGTTCTTC

d_call: NA
clone_size: NA
j_call: TRBJ2-7
v_call: TRBV9
cdr3_aa: CASSVDRYYEQYF
cdr3_nt: TGTGCCAGCAGCGTCGACAGGTACTACGAGCAGTACTTC

d_call: NA
clone_size: NA
j_call: TRBJ2-5
v_call: TRBV7-9
cdr3_aa: CASSSLALAWVGETQYF
cdr3_nt: TGTGCCAGCAGCTCCCTAGCCCTAGCCTGGGTGGGGGAGACCCAGTACTTC

d_call: TRBD1
clone_size: NA
j_call: TRBJ2-3
v_call: TRBV13
cdr3_aa: CASSGYRGSADTQYF
cdr3_nt: TGTGCCAGCAGCGGGTACAGGGGGAGCGCAGATACGCAGTATTTT

d_call: TRBD1
clone_size: NA
j_call: TRBJ1-4
v_call: TRBV18
cdr3_aa: CASSPSGQGVPNEKLFF
cdr3_nt: TGTGCCAGCTCACCATCAGGACAGGGGGTACCTAATGAAAAACTGTTTTTT

d_call: TRBD1
clone_size: NA
j_call: TRBJ1-2
v_call: TRBV6-1
cdr3_aa: CASRGTGGNYGYTF
cdr3_nt: TGTGCCAGCAGGGGGACAGGGGGAAACTATGGCTACACCTTC

d_call: TRBD1
clone_size: NA
j_call: TRBJ2-7
v_call: TRBV7-2
cdr3_aa: CASSITGGRESYEQYF
cdr3_nt: TGTGCCAGCAGCATTACAGGGGGCCGTGAATCCTACGAGCAGTACTTC

d_call: NA
clone_size: NA
j_call: TRBJ2-1
v_call: TRBV5-1
cdr3_aa: CASSLDPGIGLEQFF
cdr3_nt: TGCGCCAGCAGCTTGGATCCCGGGATCGGGCTTGAGCAGTTCTTC

d_call: NA
clone_size: NA
j_call: TRBJ2-2
v_call: TRBV30
cdr3_aa: CAFYFFAGGELFF
cdr3_nt: TGTGCCTTCTACTTCTTCGCAGGTGGGGAGCTGTTTTTT

d_call: TRBD1
clone_size: NA
j_call: TRBJ1-2
v_call: TRBV14
cdr3_aa: CASSRNSGGRGYTF
cdr3_nt: TGTGCCAGCAGCCGAAATTCAGGGGGTCGTGGCTACACCTTC

d_call: TRBD1
clone_size: NA
j_call: TRBJ2-7
v_call: TRBV11-2
cdr3_aa: CASSLRGQASSYEQYF
cdr3_nt: TGTGCCAGCAGCCTCCGTGGACAGGCGAGCTCCTACGAGCAGTACTTC

d_call: NA
clone_size: once
j_call: TRBJ2-2
v_call: TRBV9
cdr3_aa: CASSVADTGELFF
cdr3_nt: TGTGCCAGCAGCGTAGCAGACACCGGGGAGCTGTTTTTT

d_call: TRBD2
clone_size: NA
j_call: TRBJ2-7
v_call: TRBV30
cdr3_aa: CAWGSGIGHEQYF
cdr3_nt: TGTGCCTGGGGTAGCGGGATTGGCCACGAGCAGTACTTC

d_call: TRBD2
clone_size: NA
j_call: TRBJ2-3
v_call: TRBV4-2
cdr3_aa: CASSQGLLAGGEDTQYF
cdr3_nt: TGTGCCAGCAGCCAAGGATTACTAGCGGGGGGGGAAGATACGCAGTATTTT

d_call: TRBD1
clone_size: medium-sized
j_call: TRBJ1-1
v_call: TRBV14
cdr3_aa: CASSYLDRREAFF
cdr3_nt: TGTGCCAGCAGCTATCTGGACAGGCGTGAAGCTTTCTTT

d_call: TRBD2
clone_size: NA
j_call: TRBJ2-5
v_call: TRBV27
cdr3_aa: CASSSRGDQETQYF
cdr3_nt: TGTGCCAGCAGCAGCCGGGGGGATCAAGAGACCCAGTACTTC

d_call: NA
clone_size: NA
j_call: TRBJ2-6
v_call: TRBV6-4
cdr3_aa: CASSDLRGSGANVLTF
cdr3_nt: TGTGCCAGCAGTGACCTAAGGGGGTCTGGGGCCAACGTCCTGACTTTC

d_call: TRBD2
clone_size: NA
j_call: TRBJ2-3
v_call: TRBV11-3
cdr3_aa: CASSPGTSGGGTDTQYF
cdr3_nt: TGTGCCAGCAGCCCTGGGACTAGCGGGGGGGGCACAGATACGCAGTATTTT

d_call: NA
clone_size: NA
j_call: TRBJ2-1
v_call: TRBV29-1
cdr3_aa: CSVGGGYTSGEQFF
cdr3_nt: TGCAGCGTAGGTGGGGGGTATACATCTGGTGAGCAGTTCTTC

d_call: TRBD2
clone_size: once
j_call: TRBJ2-2
v_call: TRBV6-1
cdr3_aa: CASSEPSGRTVGELFF
cdr3_nt: TGTGCCAGCAGTGAACCTAGCGGGAGAACGGTCGGGGAGCTGTTTTTT

d_call: NA
clone_size: NA
j_call: TRBJ1-4
v_call: TRBV27
cdr3_aa: CASSPSVTNEKLFF
cdr3_nt: TGTGCCAGCAGTCCTTCAGTAACTAATGAAAAACTGTTTTTT

d_call: NA
clone_size: NA
j_call: TRBJ1-2
v_call: TRBV6-5
cdr3_aa: CASSRDNFYGYTF
cdr3_nt: TGTGCCAGCAGCAGAGACAATTTTTATGGCTACACCTTC

d_call: TRBD1
clone_size: NA
j_call: TRBJ1-1
v_call: TRBV6-5
cdr3_aa: CASSWDRGNTEAFF
cdr3_nt: TGTGCCAGCAGCTGGGACAGGGGTAACACTGAAGCTTTCTTT

d_call: NA
clone_size: once
j_call: TRBJ2-5
v_call: TRBV7-9
cdr3_aa: CASSAQGRGETQYF
cdr3_nt: TGTGCCAGCAGCGCACAGGGCAGAGGGGAGACCCAGTACTTC

d_call: TRBD1
clone_size: NA
j_call: TRBJ1-4
v_call: TRBV7-9
cdr3_aa: CAKEDRGTEKLFF
cdr3_nt: TGCGCCAAAGAAGACAGGGGAACTGAAAAACTGTTTTTT

d_call: TRBD1
clone_size: NA
j_call: TRBJ2-5
v_call: TRBV6-1
cdr3_aa: CASSGQGWEIGVTQYF
cdr3_nt: TGTGCCAGCAGTGGACAGGGATGGGAGATAGGCGTGACCCAGTACTTC

d_call: NA
clone_size: NA
j_call: TRBJ1-3
v_call: TRBV7-2
cdr3_aa: CASSFLQGDTIYF
cdr3_nt: TGTGCCAGCAGCTTTCTACAGGGAGACACCATATATTTT